These 11 T cell receptor beta chains share one sample of origin, sequenced in a study of CD8 T cells in ankylosing spondylitis. TCRdb re-derived calls from the 5' RACE reads in MiXCR, one entry per CDR3 protein. The data contain some 40,000 distinct CDR3 sequences, 3% of them singletons. The sample taken for sequencing was blood, either unsorted or a sorted T cell fraction (not recorded which). These receptors were obtained from a male donor with ankylosing spondylitis or in good health (not recorded which).

This clonotype occurred a few times. The chain has TRBV9 and TRBJ2-3; 15 bases match TRBD2. Germline assignment: CDR1 SGDLS and CDR2 YYNGEE. Unmatched junction bases numbered 7, after V lost 4 bases and J lost 4 bases. This CDR3 has 17 amino acids. CDR3 sequence reads: CASSPGLAGGRADTQYF. The CDR3 DNA reads as TGTGCCAGCAGCCCAGGACTAGCGGGGGGGCGGGCAGATACGCAGTATTTT.

This clonotype occurred many times. The J gene is TRBJ2-1, the V gene TRBV9; D is perhaps TRBD1 or TRBD2 (6 bases each). The CDR3 consists of 16 residues. The V gene lost 3 bases and the J gene lost 4 bases, with 17 bases spanning the gap. The germline V gene has CDR1 SGDLS and CDR2 YYNGEE. CDR3 DNA: TGTGCCAGCAGCGCAGGGGACCACGGGAGATACAATGAGCAGTTCTTC. Translating gives CASSAGDHGRYNEQFF. The full variable domain, with the rest looked up from reference TRBV9 and TRBJ2-1, is DSGVTQTPKHLITATGQRVTLRCSPRSGDLSVYWYQQSLDQGLQFLIQYYNGEERAKGNILERFSAQQFPDLHSELNLSSLELGDSALYFCASSAGDHGRYNEQFFGPGTRLTVL.

This clonotype has ten or more counts. V gene TRBV9 combines with J gene TRBJ2-4; TRBD2 aligns across 10 bases. The V and J ends lost 0 bases and 3 bases, in that order; junction bases with no gene match: 6. Germline V gene data show CDR1 as SGDLS and CDR2 as YYNGEE. CDR3 length: 17 amino acids. Here the CDR3 DNA reads TGTGCCAGCAGCGTAGACCTTAGCGGGGGGCTCAAAAACATTCAGTACTTC. Protein sequence: CASSVDLSGGLKNIQYF.

This clonotype was detected ten times or more. The chain is built from TRBV9 and TRBJ2-1; TRBD2 matches at 13 bases. CDR1 and CDR2 (germline): SGDLS, YYNGEE. This CDR3 is built from 16 residues. V lost 4 bases, J lost 5 bases, and 6 bases stayed unmatched. CDR3 sequence: CASSMGGLAGDNEQFF. Written as DNA, the CDR3 is TGTGCCAGCAGCATGGGAGGACTAGCGGGGGACAATGAGCAGTTCTTC.

This clonotype appeared many times. J is TRBJ2-4 and V is TRBV9; D possibly corresponds to TRBD1 (6 bases). V dropped 0 bases and J dropped 1 base, with 8 bases sitting between them. The germline CDR1 and CDR2 sequences are SGDLS and YYNGEE. CDR3 length: 15 amino acids. This chain's CDR3 is CASSVAGAAKNIQYF. For the CDR3, the DNA is TGTGCCAGCAGCGTAGCAGGGGCGGCCAAAAACATTCAGTACTTC.

This clonotype was observed many times. The CDR3 nucleotides read TGTGCCAGCAGCCCCCTGGGTAGCATAGCAGATACGCAGTATTTT. Its translation: CASSPLGSIADTQYF. The V call is TRBV9, the J call TRBJ2-3, with no clear D. V dropped 4 bases and J dropped 4 bases, with 16 bases sitting between them. CDR1 SGDLS and CDR2 YYNGEE come from the germline V gene. The CDR3 is 15 amino acids. Filled out from reference TRBV9 and TRBJ2-3, the complete variable domain reads DSGVTQTPKHLITATGQRVTLRCSPRSGDLSVYWYQQSLDQGLQFLIQYYNGEERAKGNILERFSAQQFPDLHSELNLSSLELGDSALYFCASSPLGSIADTQYFGPGTRLTVL.

This clonotype was detected ten times or more. CDR3 DNA sequence: TGTGCCAGCAGCGTGCAGGACACCGGGGAGCTGTTTTTT. It codes for CASSVQDTGELFF. V and J are TRBV9 and TRBJ2-2, with D unresolved. CDR3 length: 13 residues. V lost 2 bases, J lost 3 bases, and 5 bases lay in between. CDR1 and CDR2 from the germline V gene are SGDLS and YYNGEE.

This clonotype was seen at least ten times. This chain joins TRBV9 and TRBJ2-1; 11 bases are shared with TRBD2. The trim removed 3 bases at V and 12 bases at J, leaving 8 bases unmatched. The length of the CDR3 is 14 residues. CDR1 is SGDLS and CDR2 is YYNGEE in the germline V gene. The CDR3 region is CASSAGLAALGQFF. In DNA, the CDR3 is TGTGCCAGCAGCGCGGGACTAGCGGCTTTAGGGCAGTTCTTC.

This clonotype has a count of ten or more. V usage is TRBV9 and J usage is TRBJ2-1; D gene unclear. The CDR3 is 14 amino acids. Germline CDR1 is SGDLS and CDR2 is YYNGEE. Trimming took 0 bases from V and 5 from J, leaving 9 bases between them. The CDR3 here is CASSVGGVDNEQFF. CDR3 DNA: TGTGCCAGCAGCGTAGGAGGTGTGGACAATGAGCAGTTCTTC.

This clonotype occurred many times. The chain uses TRBV9 and TRBJ1-5; the D gene is possibly TRBD1 (5 bases). CDR3 length equals 14 residues. Germline V CDR1 and CDR2: SGDLS, YYNGEE. The V gene lost 2 bases and the J gene lost 4 bases, with 10 bases spanning the gap. The CDR3 nucleotides read TGTGCCAGCAGCGTCGAAGGGGAGAATCAGCCCCAGCATTTT. Its protein product is CASSVEGENQPQHF. Combining the CDR3 with reference TRBV9 and TRBJ1-5 gives the whole variable domain DSGVTQTPKHLITATGQRVTLRCSPRSGDLSVYWYQQSLDQGLQFLIQYYNGEERAKGNILERFSAQQFPDLHSELNLSSLELGDSALYFCASSVEGENQPQHFGDGTRLSIL.

Ten or more counts support this clonotype. The chain carries TRBV9 and TRBJ2-3; D is possibly TRBD2 (7 bases). Germline values: CDR1 SGDLS, CDR2 YYNGEE. V shed 6 bases and J shed 6 bases, with 20 bases lying between them. This CDR3 is 15 amino acids long. CDR3 bases: TGTGCCAGCACCCTGAGGGGGGGGGGCCTTGATACGCAGTATTTT. Translated, it gives CASTLRGGGLDTQYF.